The T cell receptor beta chain described here comes from a study of Graves' ophthalmopathy and Graves' hyperthyroidism. Amplified material comprised TCR beta CDR3 regions derived from RNA transcripts. Second-round multiplex PCR followed a first-round RT-PCR using HTBI primers. Using its own MiXCR run on the multiplex PCR reads, TCRdb lists one record per CDR3 protein. The sample includes 300,000 to 400,000 distinct CDR3 sequences, 15% to 20% of them seen just once. V lost 2 bases to trimming and J lost 8 bases, with 10 bases between them. CDR1 and CDR2 from the germline V gene are SEHNR and FQNEAQ (reference sequence). The CDR3 consists of 13 residues.

J is TRBJ1-5 and V is TRBV7-9; D gene unclear. The sequencing sample was made of peripheral blood. The source of this sequence is an adult man with Graves' ophthalmopathy. CDR3 sequence reads: CASSLHSEKPQHF. Written as DNA, the CDR3 is TGTGCCAGCAGCTTACATTCCGAAAAGCCCCAGCATTTT.